The T cell receptor (beta chain) described here comes from a study of T cells in Graves' hyperthyroidism and ophthalmopathy. Study-level points and caveats: Ophthalmopathy onset followed model prediction by a median approximately 7 months. Blood also carried most thyroid clonotypes expanded above 0.001.

This CDR3 spans 22 amino acids. V shed 6 bases and J 2 bases; nucleotides not matched to a gene: 30. CDR1 is MGHDK and CDR2 is SYGVNS in the germline V gene. This clonotype was counted ten times or more. As yet, its antigen is unknown. Researchers took RNA transcripts and amplified the TCR beta CDR3 regions from them. First-round RT-PCR of the TCR CDR3 relied on the HTBI primer set. TCRdb re-derived calls from the multiplex PCR reads in MiXCR, one entry per CDR3 protein. The sample has 450,000 to 700,000 distinct CDR3 sequences; more than 45% are singletons. Any patient presenting with uncontrolled infection, other autoimmune disease, pregnancy or lactation was left out. Each diagnosis was grounded in clinical symptoms, serum thyroxine and TRAb, thyroid ultrasound, and orbital computed tomography.

The clonotype originates from an adult woman with Graves' disease, either hyperthyroidism or ophthalmopathy (not recorded which). V is TRBV25-1 and J is TRBJ2-7; TRBD1 matches 8 bases. The sample consisted of peripheral blood or thyroid tissue (not recorded which). Written as DNA, the CDR3 is TGTGCCAGCAGCCCTACTCGTTTAGCAACGCAGGGGGCCCACAAGGTCGCCTACGAGCAGTACTTC. Protein product: CASSPTRLATQGAHKVAYEQYF.